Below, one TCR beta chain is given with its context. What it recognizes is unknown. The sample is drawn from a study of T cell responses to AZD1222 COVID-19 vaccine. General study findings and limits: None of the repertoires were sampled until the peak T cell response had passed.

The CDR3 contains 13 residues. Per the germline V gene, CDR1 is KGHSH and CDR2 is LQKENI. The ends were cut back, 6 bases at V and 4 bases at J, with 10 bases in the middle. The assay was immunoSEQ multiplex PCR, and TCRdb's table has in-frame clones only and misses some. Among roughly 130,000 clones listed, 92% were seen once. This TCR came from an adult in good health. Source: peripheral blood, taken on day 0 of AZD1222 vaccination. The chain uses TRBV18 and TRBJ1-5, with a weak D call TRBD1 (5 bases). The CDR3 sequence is CASSPGLNQPQHF. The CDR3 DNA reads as TGTGCCAGCTCTCCGGGACTGAATCAGCCCCAGCATTTT.